This T cell receptor (beta chain) was identified during a study of blood T cell repertoires in COVID-19. The wider study: T cells, B-cell-depleted T cells, or PBMCs supplied cDNA or gDNA.

Per the authors' pipeline: Amplification with reference gene primers provided the estimates of nucleated cell counts. Data came from immunoSEQ multiplex PCR; TCRdb stores just in-frame clones and leaves some out. V, J and clone size reflect that table, while D and trimming were determined from the DNA. The sample includes some 110,000 clones, about 90% seen only once; the top ten take over 7%. This CDR3 spans 13 amino acids. The V end was cut by 4 bases, the J end by 4 bases, with 11 bases between. In germline, CDR1 is SGHNT, CDR2 YENEEA. The J gene is TRBJ2-7, the V gene TRBV11-3; the D gene is possibly TRBD1 (6 bases). What was sequenced was peripheral blood. This TCR was recovered from a human donor in a cohort sampled during active COVID-19. The chain's CDR3 is CASSSDRRYEQYF. The CDR3 DNA reads as TGTGCCAGCAGCTCGGACAGAAGGTACGAGCAGTACTTC.